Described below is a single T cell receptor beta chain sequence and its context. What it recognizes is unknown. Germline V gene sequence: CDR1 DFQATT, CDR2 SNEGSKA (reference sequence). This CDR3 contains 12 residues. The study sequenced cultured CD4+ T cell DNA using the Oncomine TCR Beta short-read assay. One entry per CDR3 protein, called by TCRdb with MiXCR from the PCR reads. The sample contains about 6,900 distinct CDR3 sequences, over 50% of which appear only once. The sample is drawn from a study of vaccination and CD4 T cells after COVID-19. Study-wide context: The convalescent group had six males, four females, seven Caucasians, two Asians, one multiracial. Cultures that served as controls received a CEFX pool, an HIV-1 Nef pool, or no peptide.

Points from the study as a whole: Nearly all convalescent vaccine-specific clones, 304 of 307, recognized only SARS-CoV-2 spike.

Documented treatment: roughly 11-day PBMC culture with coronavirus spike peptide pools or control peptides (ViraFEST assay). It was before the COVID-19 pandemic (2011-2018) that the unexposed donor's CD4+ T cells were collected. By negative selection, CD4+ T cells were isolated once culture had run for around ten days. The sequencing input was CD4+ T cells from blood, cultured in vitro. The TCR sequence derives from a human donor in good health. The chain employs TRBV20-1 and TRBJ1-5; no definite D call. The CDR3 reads CSVRERGQPQHF. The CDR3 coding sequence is TGCAGCGTTAGGGAACGGGGTCAGCCCCAGCATTTT.